This TCR beta chain emerged from a study of beta chain features in type 1 diabetes listed by TCRdb under 2018. About the full investigation: Mean age, gender distribution, total cell number and subset yield were not different between patients and healthy donors. A total of under 140,000,000 sorted cells were examined across all samples, and the number of cells per subset was strongly correlated with RNA yield. The study compared TCRB repertoires of sorted circulating CD4+ T cell subsets between recently diagnosed type 1 diabetes patients and matched healthy donors. Regulatory and stem cell-like memory subsets were obtained from only 8 patients and roughly eight healthy donors, while naive and central memory subsets were obtained from all 30 or so donors.

The entire isolated RNA was reverse transcribed using the High Capacity cDNA Reverse Transcription Kit, and thus expressed TCRB transcripts were sequenced. Deep immunoSEQ sequencing was performed on naive, central memory and regulatory T cell samples, with an average of about 4 million total reads per sample. After sorted cells were lysed in RLT buffer, RNA was extracted with DNase-treated RNeasy Micro or Mini kits, with the choice depending on cell number. Each cell subset was processed on its own to prevent cross-contamination, while patient and healthy donor samples were processed together. The immunoSEQ multiplex PCR was used to amplify TCRB sequences from cDNA, generating 87-bp fragments that spanned the CDR3 region. Sequencing of the amplicons was done on the Illumina HiSeq platform. The published analysis was carried out like this. Synthetic template baselines were used to correct PCR bias computationally, reads within Hamming distance 2 were collapsed together, and singletons that could not be merged were discarded. Reads were aligned against IMGT to assign V, D and J genes, CDR3 length and insertions or deletions at six rearrangement sites. Within each subset, clonotype counts were normalized to sorted cell number, after which true diversity and Gini coefficients were computed with the tcR R package. Repertoire sharing was quantified using the overlap coefficient calculated on TCRB nucleotide sequences. As a proxy for the pre-selection repertoire, out-of-frame TCRB sequences from naive cells were analyzed. The immuneACCESS repertoire file appears here via TCRdb, limited to in-frame rearrangements. These files lack a portion of the clones; in checked studies, under half of the deficit traces to unresolved V genes, and the cause of the others is not known. V and J calls and clone size are given by that table; D and trimming were obtained from the DNA. The sample table shows about half a million clones, and about an eighth are seen once. 0.046% of the sample is in the top ten clones.

As regards this clone: Its target antigen remains unknown. Per-base qualities were not stored, and no clone one base away is much larger.

Counted from cysteine to phenylalanine, this CDR3 has 15 amino acids. Only CDR3 DNA is held: 45 bases, read in frame from base 1. V is clipped by 4 bases and J by 4 bases, and the sequence between their germline boundaries is 17 bases long. The germline V gene yields SQVTM for CDR1 and ANQGSEA for CDR2. From each donor, a single peripheral blood sample of around 120 mL on average was drawn into heparinised tubes. Using a panel that included CD45RO, CCR7, CD25, CD127, CD95 and CD27, naive, central memory, regulatory and stem cell-like memory CD4+ T cells were sorted on a BD FACSAria II. Every sorted population had a purity above 98%. PBMCs were isolated immediately by Lymphoprep density gradient centrifugation and stained directly without culture. So that batch effects would be minimized, each experiment stained and sorted samples in pairs, pairing one healthy donor with one patient. Study-wide conclusions, independent of this receptor: Because small numbers of individuals were included in the HLA sub-analyses, any influence of HLA type on TCRB rearrangement was left unresolved. The naive, central memory and regulatory TCRB repertoires appeared to resemble one another more closely among patients than among healthy donors. Shorter templates might be favored by PCR, yet because patient and control samples were amplified and corrected together, any such skew would affect both groups equally. A moderate but significant shortening of TCRB CDR3 length was observed in type 1 diabetes patients in all four CD4+ subsets. Sequencing cDNA rather than genomic DNA could over-represent highly expressing activated cells, although activation and CD3 levels did not differ between groups. At VDJ recombination sites, type 1 diabetes patients had fewer insertions and more deleted nucleotides, which implies abnormalities in thymic rearrangement.

Sample: naive CD4+ T cells from blood. The meaning of the sample's cell subset or site label: true naive CD4+ T cells. This sequence uses TRBV29-1 and TRBJ2-1; a weak D assignment points to TRBD1 (6 bases agree). The receptor comes from a woman under 30 in good health. The CDR3 sequence is CSVGLGQPSYNEQFF. The DNA sequence follows: TGCAGCGTTGGATTAGGACAGCCCTCATACAATGAGCAGTTCTTC.